Below, 26 T cell receptor beta chains from the same sample are listed, as sequenced in a study of T cell changes during pregnancy in multiple sclerosis. Profiling relied on immunoSEQ multiplex PCR, and the TCRdb table lists in-frame clones only, not all of them. Among about 72,000 clones listed, 91% were seen once. The sample consisted of peripheral blood, taken in the third trimester of pregnancy. These receptors came from a female donor in good health, enrolled as a control in a pregnancy study.

This clone was detected only once. The chain recombines TRBV5-1 with TRBJ2-3; tentative D call: TRBD2 (5 bases). This CDR3 comprises 16 residues. CDR1 and CDR2 from the germline V gene are SGHRS and YFSETQ. V lost 0 bases, J lost 2 bases, and 13 bases lay in between. CDR3 sequence (DNA): TGCGCCAGCAGCTTGGGGGGTAGCGAGGTCACAGATACGCAGTATTTT. It yields the protein CASSLGGSEVTDTQYF.

V is TRBV9 and J is TRBJ2-3, with 8 bases aligning to TRBD2. This CDR3 region has 16 residues. V was clipped by 4 bases and J by 2 bases; unmatched bases: 9. Germline CDR1 SGDLS, CDR2 YYNGEE. The CDR3 DNA is TGTGCCAGCAGCTCACGGGGGCGGGAGGCCACAGATACGCAGTATTTT. It specifies CASSSRGREATDTQYF.

Here the CDR3 DNA reads TGTGCCAGCAGTGAAGAACCACAGGCCAATTCACCCCTCCACTTT. As protein: CASSEEPQANSPLHF. The chain has TRBV2 and TRBJ1-6, with D possibly matching TRBD1 (5 bases). This CDR3 spans 15 amino acids. V was trimmed by 1 base and J by 7 bases, leaving 11 bases between them. The germline V gene has CDR1 SNHLY and CDR2 FYNNEI.

The V call is TRBV10-3, the J call TRBJ1-2, with TRBD1 as a possible D gene (6 bases). Germline V lookup: CDR1 ENHRY, CDR2 SYGVKD. Trimming cost V 3 bases and J 3 bases, with 20 bases left between them. The CDR3 runs 17 residues. CDR3 sequence reads: CAISEGTGKSPDYGYTF. The CDR3, as DNA: TGTGCCATCAGTGAAGGAACAGGGAAGTCCCCCGACTATGGCTACACCTTC.

The chain employs TRBV9 and TRBJ2-2, with 9 bases identical to TRBD2. Germline trimming cut 0 bases from V and 5 bases from J; bases unmatched to any gene: 5. CDR3 size: 16 residues. Germline V CDR1 and CDR2: SGDLS, YYNGEE. This chain's CDR3 is CASSVGPGLATGELFF. The DNA for the CDR3 is TGTGCCAGCAGCGTAGGCCCGGGACTAGCAACCGGGGAGCTGTTTTTT.

The CDR3 protein is CASNGVGTGANVLTF. DNA for the CDR3: TGTGCCAGTAACGGGGTCGGTACTGGGGCCAACGTCCTGACTTTC. The chain couples TRBV19 to TRBJ2-6, with D possibly TRBD2 on 5 matching bases. Germline V gene lookup returns CDR1 LNHDA and CDR2 SQIVND (reference sequence). The CDR3 runs to 15 residues. Deletions cut 7 bases from V and 2 bases from J, with 12 bases between.

The chain has TRBV6-6 and TRBJ1-2, with D possibly matching TRBD1 (5 bases). This CDR3 has 16 residues. Trimming cost V 7 bases and J 2 bases, with 20 bases left between them. CDR1 MNHNY and CDR2 SVGAGI come from the germline V gene (reference sequence). The CDR3 DNA is TGTGCCAGCAACGTAAATCGGGGGGGAGCAAACTATGGCTACACCTTC. Its protein is CASNVNRGGANYGYTF.

This chain uses TRBV4-2 with TRBJ2-3; the match to TRBD1 covers 7 bases. V was pared by 1 base and J by 3 bases, with 10 bases of the junction left unmatched. Germline CDR1 is LGHNA and CDR2 is YNFKEQ. This CDR3 spans 17 amino acids. The CDR3 spells CASSQAAVGRGTDTQYF. The CDR3 DNA reads as TGTGCCAGCAGCCAAGCAGCGGTGGGCAGGGGGACAGATACGCAGTATTTT.

The CDR3 nucleotides read TGTGCCAGCAGCGCCGCCTCGGACAGCTACGAGCAGTACTTC. Its translation is CASSAASDSYEQYF. This chain uses TRBV9 with TRBJ2-7, with TRBD1 as a possible D gene (6 bases). The CDR3 extends over 14 amino acids. The ends were cut back, 3 bases at V and 3 bases at J, with 13 bases in the middle. Germline V lookup: CDR1 SGDLS, CDR2 YYNGEE. Drawing the rest from reference TRBV9 and TRBJ2-7, the complete variable domain is DSGVTQTPKHLITATGQRVTLRCSPRSGDLSVYWYQQSLDQGLQFLIQYYNGEERAKGNILERFSAQQFPDLHSELNLSSLELGDSALYFCASSAASDSYEQYFGPGTRLTVT.

This clone has a single count. V is TRBV4-1 and J is TRBJ2-7; 8 nucleotides align to TRBD2. Germline V gene lookup returns CDR1 MGHRA and CDR2 YSYEKL. This CDR3 comprises 14 residues. Losses at the gene ends were 3 bases for V and 4 bases for J; bases not matched to a gene: 5. The CDR3 here is CASSHSGLAYEQYF. DNA for the CDR3: TGCGCCAGCAGCCACAGTGGACTAGCTTACGAGCAGTACTTC.

The V and J genes are TRBV19 and TRBJ1-5, with no clear D. Germline V gives CDR1 LNHDA, CDR2 SQIVND (reference sequence). With 6 bases removed from V and 0 bases from J, the gap between germline ends came to 3 bases. The CDR3 covers 12 residues. DNA for the CDR3: TGTGCCAGTAGCAATAGCAATCAGCCCCAGCATTTT. Its translation: CASSNSNQPQHF.

The gene calls are TRBV7-2 and TRBJ2-7, with D uncertain. Germline lookup yields CDR1 SGHTA and CDR2 FQGNSA. The V gene lost 3 bases and the J gene lost 0 bases, with 12 bases spanning the gap. The CDR3 totals 15 residues. The CDR3 loop is CASSFVSSSSYEQYF. The CDR3 bases are TGTGCCAGCAGCTTTGTATCCTCGAGCTCCTACGAGCAGTACTTC.

CDR3 DNA sequence: TGTGCCAGCAGCGCTAGCGGGAGGGTAACAGGCAGTGAGCAGTTCTTC. Translated, it gives CASSASGRVTGSEQFF. V and J are TRBV7-2 and TRBJ2-1; 12 nucleotides agree with TRBD2. V was clipped by 5 bases and J by 9 bases; unmatched bases: 11. The CDR3 loop spans 16 amino acids. Germline V lookup: CDR1 SGHTA, CDR2 FQGNSA.

The chain links TRBV27 to TRBJ1-1, with D perhaps TRBD1 (5 bases). CDR3 length: 14 amino acids. Trimming removed 3 bases from V and 1 base from J, with 9 bases in between. Looked up from germline, CDR1 is MNHEY and CDR2 is SMNVEV (reference sequence). The CDR3 DNA reads as TGTGCCAGCAGTTTGGGGCCGGGGAACACTGAAGCTTTCTTT. As protein: CASSLGPGNTEAFF.

This clone has a single count. The chain employs TRBV4-1 and TRBJ1-4, with 7 positions matching TRBD1. V lost 1 base, J lost 5 bases, and 4 bases stayed unmatched. The CDR3 is 15 residues long. Germline CDR1 is MGHRA and CDR2 is YSYEKL. In nucleotides, the CDR3 is TGCGCCAGCAGCCAAGTACAGGGGCAGAATGAAAAACTGTTTTTT. Translation: CASSQVQGQNEKLFF.

This chain joins TRBV7-9 and TRBJ2-7, with 8 bases that match TRBD2. Trimming at V came to 5 bases and at J to 0 bases, leaving 9 bases not matched to a gene. The CDR3 is 16 amino acids. CDR1 SEHNR and CDR2 FQNEAQ come from the germline V gene (reference sequence). In DNA form, the CDR3 reads TGTGCCAGCAGCCGGGAGGGAACCTATAACTCCTACGAGCAGTACTTC. It translates to CASSREGTYNSYEQYF.

The chain recombines TRBV4-1 with TRBJ2-7; a possible D gene is TRBD2 (5 bases). From germline, CDR1 is MGHRA and CDR2 YSYEKL. The CDR3 runs to 14 residues. V dropped 3 bases and J dropped 4 bases, with 13 bases sitting between them. The CDR3 sequence: CASSQGPGMYEQYF. As DNA, the CDR3 is TGCGCCAGCAGCCAGGGTCCGGGGATGTACGAGCAGTACTTC.

The V and J genes are TRBV5-1 and TRBJ2-1; weak D call: TRBD1 (6 bases). Germline V gives CDR1 SGHRS, CDR2 YFSETQ. The germline V and J ends were trimmed by 4 bases and 9 bases, with 11 bases remaining between them. This CDR3 is built from 12 residues. Written as DNA, the CDR3 is TGCGCCAGCAGCCCTCCCAGGGGTGAGCAGTTCTTC. Translated: CASSPPRGEQFF.

The chain couples TRBV18 to TRBJ1-2; 10 nucleotides align to TRBD1. Looked up from germline, CDR1 is KGHSH and CDR2 is LQKENI. The CDR3 is 13 amino acids. The junction had 7 bases not matched to a gene; V was cut back by 9 bases and J by 6 bases. CDR3 sequence reads: CASSGQGGHGYTF. For the CDR3, the DNA is TGTGCCAGTTCTGGACAGGGGGGTCATGGCTACACCTTC.

The V gene is TRBV7-2, the J gene TRBJ2-1; 11 nucleotides line up with TRBD1. This CDR3 has 15 residues. V shed 6 bases, J shed 3 bases, and the junction held 4 bases outside the gene matches. Looked up from germline, CDR1 is SGHTA and CDR2 is FQGNSA. CDR3 residues: CASRQDRGHYNEQFF. The CDR3 DNA sequence: TGTGCCAGCAGACAGGACAGGGGGCACTACAATGAGCAGTTCTTC.

The chain links TRBV28 to TRBJ1-2, with D hard to call. The CDR3 contains 16 residues. Trimming took 3 bases from V and 6 from J, leaving 20 bases between them. CDR1 is MDHEN, CDR2 SYDVKM, per germline. The CDR3, as DNA: TGTGCCAGCAGTTTCCCCGCGGACGGGGATGTGAATGGCTACACCTTC. Amino acids: CASSFPADGDVNGYTF.

The chain employs TRBV19 and TRBJ1-1; 7 bases match TRBD1. V was clipped by 2 bases and J by 6 bases; unmatched bases: 12. The germline gives CDR1 LNHDA, CDR2 SQIVND (reference sequence). The CDR3 consists of 16 residues. The CDR3 DNA reads TGTGCCAGTAGTATATGGGGGATAGGGGGCGGCGCTGAAGCTTTCTTT. Its translation: CASSIWGIGGGAEAFF.

V usage is TRBV27 and J usage is TRBJ1-6; the D gene is possibly TRBD1 (6 bases). Trimming removed 3 bases from V and 5 bases from J, with 11 bases in between. The CDR3 is made up of 15 amino acids. Per germline, CDR1 MNHEY and CDR2 SMNVEV (reference sequence). The CDR3 region has the DNA TGTGCCAGCAGTTTCCGGACAGTTGATAATTCACCCCTCCACTTT. Amino acid sequence: CASSFRTVDNSPLHF.

V usage is TRBV25-1 and J usage is TRBJ2-2, with TRBD2 as a possible D gene (5 bases). V was cut by 0 bases and J by 1 base, with 9 bases left in between. The CDR3 runs 16 residues. The germline V gene encodes CDR1 MGHDK and CDR2 SYGVNS. CDR3 region: CASSEYEGKNTGELFF. Written as DNA, the CDR3 is TGTGCCAGCAGTGAATACGAGGGAAAGAACACCGGGGAGCTGTTTTTT.

V is TRBV5-6 and J is TRBJ1-2, with 9 nucleotides matching TRBD1. Germline loops: CDR1 SGHDT, CDR2 YYEEEE. The CDR3 is made up of 14 amino acids. The trim removed 4 bases at V and 4 bases at J, leaving 5 bases unmatched. CDR3 protein: CASSGDRGAYGYTF. The CDR3 DNA is TGTGCCAGCAGCGGAGACAGGGGGGCCTATGGCTACACCTTC.

The chain is built from TRBV7-8 and TRBJ2-4; 7 positions match TRBD1. The CDR3 loop spans 15 amino acids. Trimming at V came to 5 bases and at J to 7 bases, leaving 11 bases not matched to a gene. The germline CDR1 and CDR2 sequences are SGHVS and FQNEAQ. The CDR3 region is CASSPPSTGTNIQYF. The DNA for the CDR3 is TGTGCCAGCAGCCCCCCCTCGACAGGGACGAACATTCAGTACTTC.